Given below is one T cell receptor (beta chain) in context. The antigen remains unidentified. The whole isolated RNA underwent reverse transcription, so sequencing captured expressed TCRB transcripts. Average reads for naive, central memory and regulatory T cell samples were roughly 3.4 million. TCRdb keeps only in-frame clones here, not all; method: immunoSEQ multiplex PCR. Among under 350,000 clones listed, roughly 25% were seen once. The data stem from a study of beta chain features in type 1 diabetes. CDR3 length: 14 residues. The germline gives CDR1 SNHLY, CDR2 FYNNEI. Trimming stripped 2 bases from V and 3 bases from J, with 10 bases between. Study-level findings and limits: For patients, the naive, central memory and Treg TCRB repertoires appeared more alike than for healthy donors. Significant though moderate, a shortening of TCRB CDR3s appeared in all four CD4+ subsets of Type 1 diabetes patients. Sequencing the cDNA could make cells with high TCR expression show up more than they should.

A sort by CD45RO/CCR7/CD25/CD127/CD95/CD27 yielded CD4+ naive, central memory, regulatory and stem cell-like memory cells. The gene calls are TRBV2 and TRBJ1-1; D is unresolved. This clonotype originated in a woman in her 30s with type 1 diabetes. Sequenced: naive CD4+ T cells from blood. The CDR3 coding sequence is TGTGCCAGCAGTGAATTCGGTCGGGACACTGAAGCTTTCTTT. This gives the protein CASSEFGRDTEAFF.